Below, 10 T cell receptor beta chains from the same sample are listed, as sequenced in a study of blood T cell repertoires in COVID-19. The repertoire was sequenced with immunoSEQ multiplex PCR; TCRdb's copy has only in-frame clones and lacks some. The sample lists fewer than 250,000 clones; around 90% were seen once. Sequenced input: peripheral blood. The receptors stem from a man in his fifties or sixties with acute or convalescent COVID-19.

The chain couples TRBV2 to TRBJ2-3, with 11 positions matching TRBD1. CDR1 is SNHLY, CDR2 FYNNEI, per germline. J gave up 5 bases and V 6 bases, and 7 bases lay outside the gene matches. CDR3 length: 15 amino acids. CDR3 bases: TGTGCCAGCAGAAAGGACAGGGGGCTGGTAGATACGCAGTATTTT. Its protein product is CASRKDRGLVDTQYF.

The rearrangement joins TRBV2 to TRBJ2-3; the D is unclear. This CDR3 contains 13 residues. Germline V gene sequence: CDR1 SNHLY, CDR2 FYNNEI. V lost 2 bases, J lost 3 bases, and 6 bases lay in between. CDR3 nucleotide sequence: TGTGCCAGCAGTGAAAGAGGAACAGATACGCAGTATTTT. Protein sequence: CASSERGTDTQYF.

This chain connects TRBV3-1 (or the pseudogene TRBV3-2) to TRBJ1-5, with D hard to call. The germline CDR1 and CDR2 sequences are LGHDT and YNNKEL (reference sequence). Trimming took off 1 base at V and 4 bases at J, with 8 bases between the two ends. There are 14 residues in the CDR3. The CDR3 spells CASSQGYTNQPQHF. The CDR3 DNA sequence: TGTGCCAGCAGCCAAGGGTACACAAATCAGCCCCAGCATTTT.

This sequence joins TRBV5-6 and TRBJ1-2; D is unresolved. Per the germline V gene, CDR1 is SGHDT and CDR2 is YYEEEE. The CDR3 extends over 13 amino acids. V was trimmed by 0 bases and J by 8 bases, leaving 11 bases between them. The DNA of the CDR3 is TGTGCCAGCAGCTTGGCAGGAGGCAGAGGCTACACCTTC. Its translation is CASSLAGGRGYTF.

The CDR3 DNA is TGCGCCAGCAGCCAACCACAGGGGACGAACTATGGCTACACCTTC. As protein: CASSQPQGTNYGYTF. The gene calls are TRBV4-1 and TRBJ1-2, with 7 bases that match TRBD1. The CDR3 has 15 amino acids. In germline, CDR1 is MGHRA, CDR2 YSYEKL. V was clipped by 2 bases and J by 2 bases; unmatched bases: 5.

The rearrangement uses TRBV7-2 and TRBJ2-5; weak D call: TRBD1 (7 bases). CDR1 is SGHTA and CDR2 is FQGNSA in the germline V gene. The CDR3 contains 19 residues. Deletions cut 2 bases from V and 0 bases from J, with 22 bases between. For the CDR3, the DNA is TGTGCCAGCAGCTTAACCCCCCCGGGGGCAGGGGGTCACCAAGAGACCCAGTACTTC. It yields the protein CASSLTPPGAGGHQETQYF.

The chain has TRBV28 and TRBJ2-3; D is undetermined. Trimming removed 6 bases from V and 0 bases from J, with 16 bases in between. Germline values: CDR1 MDHEN, CDR2 SYDVKM. The CDR3 length is 16 residues. CDR3 sequence: CASRPNLGTSTDTQYF. The CDR3 nucleotides are TGTGCCAGCAGACCAAATCTAGGAACTAGCACAGATACGCAGTATTTT.

This clone was recorded a few times. V gene TRBV2 combines with J gene TRBJ1-2; D possibly corresponds to TRBD1 (5 bases). There are 11 residues in the CDR3. CDR1 and CDR2 from the germline V gene are SNHLY and FYNNEI. The V and J ends lost 6 bases and 5 bases respectively, with 7 bases between them. The CDR3 protein is CASRGGYGYTF. CDR3 coding DNA: TGTGCCAGCAGGGGGGGTTATGGCTACACCTTC.

The J gene is TRBJ2-5, the V gene TRBV5-1, with D maybe TRBD1 (5 bases). Trimming removed 1 base from V and 5 bases from J, with 15 bases in between. The CDR3 is 15 residues long. The germline gives CDR1 SGHRS, CDR2 YFSETQ. CDR3 DNA sequence: TGCGCCAGCAGCTTGCCCACAACAGGTGGGGAGACCCAGTACTTC. Translating it yields CASSLPTTGGETQYF.

The chain employs TRBV6-5 and TRBJ2-7, with D perhaps TRBD2 (7 bases). V was shortened by 7 bases and J by 6 bases, with 19 bases between the two germline ends. The CDR3 consists of 14 residues. Germline assignment: CDR1 MNHEY and CDR2 SVGAGI. CDR3: CASTLLGGQTEQYF. Written as DNA, the CDR3 is TGTGCCAGCACCCTACTGGGGGGGCAGACCGAGCAGTACTTC.